Following are 17 T cell receptor beta chains from one sample sequenced in a study of T-cell reconstitution after alpha-beta-depleted transplantation in children. Unique molecular identifiers were incorporated during preparation of the TCRbeta library. In TCRdb, the PCR reads were re-called with MiXCR into one record per CDR3 protein. Among about 230,000 distinct CDR3 sequences listed, around 9.9% were seen once. This sample comprised PBMCs, obtained before TCRalphabeta/CD19-depleted stem cell transplant. These receptors were collected from a child less than two years old with acute myeloid leukemia, due to receive a stem cell transplant.

This clonotype was seen many times. This chain connects TRBV5-1 to TRBJ2-2; D gene uncertain. V lost 5 bases and J 4 bases, leaving 12 bases between the germline ends. CDR3 length equals 14 residues. Germline lookup yields CDR1 SGHRS and CDR2 YFSETQ. CDR3 sequence (DNA): TGCGCCAGCAGTATTTTTGCGACCACCGGGGAGCTGTTTTTT. This sequence encodes CASSIFATTGELFF.

This clonotype was seen many times. The chain joins TRBV12-3 or TRBV12-4 to TRBJ2-2; TRBD2 is a possible D gene (5 bases). The V end was cut by 4 bases, the J end by 5 bases, with 8 bases between. CDR3 length equals 13 residues. This chain's CDR3 is CASSYTGTGELFF. CDR3 nucleotides: TGTGCCAGCAGTTACACGGGGACCGGGGAGCTGTTTTTT.

This clonotype was seen many times. This sequence joins TRBV5-1 and TRBJ1-3; 7 nucleotides match TRBD1. The CDR3 runs 17 residues. The germline CDR1 and CDR2 sequences are SGHRS and YFSETQ. Losses at the gene ends were 0 bases for V and 1 base for J; bases not matched to a gene: 7. DNA of the CDR3: TGCGCCAGCAGCTTGGGGACAGGCTTAACTTCTGGAAACACCATATATTTT. Its translation is CASSLGTGLTSGNTIYF.

As concerns this clonotype: A much larger clone lies a single base off, so this may be a read error. The chain has TRBV7-8 and TRBJ2-1; D gene ambiguous. This CDR3 is 13 amino acids long. Looked up from germline, CDR1 is SGHVS and CDR2 is FQNEAQ. The CDR3, as DNA: TGTGCCACCCTTAGAGGTGCGAGCGATGAGCAGCTCTTC. Amino acid sequence: CATLRGASDEQLF.

In its sample, this clonotype was seen many times. V is TRBV6-5 and J is TRBJ2-2; no firm D call. The germline V gene encodes CDR1 MNHEY and CDR2 SVGAGI. Trimming pared 2 bases from V and 5 bases from J, leaving 9 bases between. This CDR3 spans 14 amino acids. CDR3 nucleotide sequence: TGTGCCAGCAGTTACCGCCGTTTAACCGGGGAGCTGTTTTTT. Amino acids: CASSYRRLTGELFF.

Worth noting for this clonotype: A read error is possible here, since a much larger clone lies one base away. The gene calls are TRBV5-6 and TRBJ2-1; D call uncertain. Germline values: CDR1 SGHDT, CDR2 YYEEEE. V lost 3 bases to trimming and J lost 3 bases, with 10 bases between them. The CDR3 length is 14 residues. The CDR3 nucleotides read TGTGCCAGCAGCTCGGCCGCGGACTACAATGAGCAGTTCTTC. The encoded protein is CASSSAADYNEQFF.

The sample holds many counts of this clonotype. The V and J genes are TRBV5-5 and TRBJ2-2, with 11 bases lining up with TRBD2. The V gene's germline CDR1 is SGHKS and CDR2 YYEKEE (reference sequence). Trimming cost V 3 bases and J 4 bases; bases outside gene matches: 11. The CDR3 is made up of 18 amino acids. This chain's CDR3 is CASSSHGLAGSLTGELFF. The CDR3 DNA reads TGTGCCAGCAGCTCCCACGGACTAGCGGGTTCACTCACCGGGGAGCTGTTTTTT.

The sample holds many counts of this clonotype. CDR3 DNA sequence: TGTGCCAGCAGTTTCCGGCTAACCAATACGCAGTATTTT. Encoded protein: CASSFRLTNTQYF. This chain connects TRBV6-6 to TRBJ2-3; no firm D call. The germline gives CDR1 MNHNY, CDR2 SVGAGI (reference sequence). V gave up 4 bases and J gave up 7 bases, with 12 bases separating them. This CDR3 is built from 13 residues.

For this clonotype: A much larger clone lies a single base off, so this may be a read error. The chain couples TRBV24-1 to TRBJ2-2; D is unresolved. This CDR3 comprises 14 residues. The germline V gene encodes CDR1 KGHDR and CDR2 SFDVKD. V shed 3 bases and J shed 4 bases, with 8 bases lying between them. CDR3 sequence (DNA): TGTGCCACCAGTGATCAAGGGCCCACCGGGGAGCTGTTTTTT. It encodes CATSDQGPTGELFF.

This clonotype has ten or more counts. The chain is built from TRBV7-2 and TRBJ2-3; no firm D call. The CDR3 is made up of 13 amino acids. Germline V gene data show CDR1 as SGHTA and CDR2 as FQGNSA. The ends were cut back, 5 bases at V and 6 bases at J, with 12 bases in the middle. This CDR3 reads CASSPRSVDTQYF. DNA for the CDR3: TGTGCCAGCAGCCCCCGGTCGGTTGATACGCAGTATTTT.

In its sample, this clonotype was seen once. V usage is TRBV12-3 or TRBV12-4 and J usage is TRBJ1-4; D not certain. The CDR3 loop spans 16 amino acids. V lost 6 bases and J 0 bases, leaving 14 bases between the germline ends. The CDR3 sequence: CASSPRSTATNEKLFF. The CDR3 coding sequence is TGTGCCAGCAGCCCCAGGAGTACAGCAACTAATGAAAAACTGTTTTTT.

The genes are TRBV28 and TRBJ2-7; weak D call: TRBD1 (6 bases). Germline V gene lookup returns CDR1 MDHEN and CDR2 SYDVKM. Trimming left V 6 bases short and J 1 base short, with 13 bases between. The CDR3 is 14 amino acids. CDR3 sequence: CASRGQRASYEQYF. The CDR3 nucleotides read TGTGCCAGCAGAGGACAGAGGGCTTCCTACGAGCAGTACTTC.

This clonotype was counted many times. The CDR3 coding sequence is TGTGCCAGCAGCCCACGGGGGGGGAACTACGAGCAGTACTTC. Its translation: CASSPRGGNYEQYF. The chain has TRBV7-2 and TRBJ2-7, with TRBD2 matching 8 bases. The length of the CDR3 is 14 residues. V shed 5 bases, J shed 3 bases, and the junction held 6 bases outside the gene matches. The germline gives CDR1 SGHTA, CDR2 FQGNSA. Supplemented by reference TRBV7-2 and TRBJ2-7, the full variable domain reads GAGVSQSPSNKVTEKGKDVELRCDPISGHTALYWYRQSLGQGLEFLIYFQGNSAPDKSGLPSDRFSAERTGGSVSTLTIQRTQQEDSAVYLCASSPRGGNYEQYFGPGTRLTVT.

This clonotype was observed many times. The chain is built from TRBV10-3 and TRBJ2-3; perhaps TRBD2 as D (6 bases). Germline V CDR1 and CDR2: ENHRY, SYGVKD. Trimming pared 0 bases from V and 4 bases from J, leaving 14 bases between. The CDR3 totals 16 residues. This chain's CDR3 is CAISESVAGRADTQYF. CDR3 nucleotide sequence: TGTGCCATCAGTGAGTCAGTGGCGGGGCGTGCAGATACGCAGTATTTT.

The table lists this clonotype with many counts. Being one base from a much bigger clone, this may be a read error. This chain joins TRBV7-2 and TRBJ1-6; possible D gene TRBD1, 6 bases. The CDR3 runs to 14 residues. The germline V and J ends were trimmed by 1 base and 10 bases, with 11 bases remaining between them. Germline assignment: CDR1 SGHTA and CDR2 FQGNSA. This CDR3 reads CASSLVGGGSPLHF. The CDR3 DNA reads TGTGCCAGCAGCTTAGTAGGGGGAGGATCACCCCTCCACTTT.

This clonotype was recorded a few times. The chain uses TRBV4-3 and TRBJ2-1; 9 positions match TRBD2. After removal of 0 bases from V and 4 bases from J, the junction contained 1 base not matched to a gene. The CDR3 totals 15 residues. CDR1 is LGHNA and CDR2 is YSLEER in the germline V gene. The DNA of the CDR3 is TGCGCCAGCAGCCAAGATCTAGCGGGGTACAATGAGCAGTTCTTC. This translates into CASSQDLAGYNEQFF.

A remark on this clonotype: A much more abundant neighbour one base away suggests this may be a read error. This chain uses TRBV10-2 with TRBJ1-5, with a tentative D call TRBD1 (5 bases). The CDR3 covers 14 residues. Germline V gene sequence: CDR1 WSHSY, CDR2 SAAADI. CDR3 sequence reads: CVSSESQGDQPQHF. DNA for the CDR3: TGCGTCAGCAGTGAGTCGCAAGGGGATCAGCCCCAGCATTTT.